Presented here are 11 T cell receptor beta chains from one specimen sequenced in a study of blood T cell repertoires in COVID-19 (TCRdb year 2020). The library relied on the immunoSEQ multiplex PCR assay. In TCRdb, the immuneACCESS table is reduced to in-frame sequences with V and J assigned. These tables do not hold every clone; where another copy was compared, an unresolved V gene accounts for under half, and the others remain unexplained. In this sample the table shows approximately 170,000 clones, about four fifths of which occur a single time. The ten largest make up 10% to 15% of the sample. The specimen sequenced was peripheral blood. The receptors derive from a man aged 65 to 85 who had recovered from COVID-19.

V and J are TRBV5-1 and TRBJ1-5; TRBD1 might be the D (6 bases). V dropped 5 bases and J dropped 6 bases, with 15 bases sitting between them. The CDR3 consists of 14 residues. Looked up from germline, CDR1 is SGHRS and CDR2 is YFSETQ. DNA for the CDR3: TGCGCCAGCAGATCGCAGGGGTTTGGTCAGCCCCAGCATTTT. Amino acids: CASRSQGFGQPQHF.

V and J are TRBV28 and TRBJ2-1, with 13 bases lining up with TRBD2. From germline, CDR1 is MDHEN and CDR2 SYDVKM. The CDR3 consists of 14 residues. V lost 8 bases, J lost 7 bases, and 5 bases stayed unmatched. The CDR3 DNA reads as TGTGCCAGCCTACTAGCGGGAGGGGCGAATGAGCAGTTCTTC. Amino acid sequence: CASLLAGGANEQFF. The full variable domain, completed using reference TRBV28 and TRBJ2-1, is DVKVTQSSRYLVKRTGEKVFLECVQDMDHENMFWYRQDPGLGLRLIYFSYDVKMKEKGDIPEGYSVSREKKERFSLILESASTNQTSMYLCASLLAGGANEQFFGPGTRLTVL.

V is TRBV6-5 and J is TRBJ2-3, with D possibly being TRBD2 (6 bases). Per the germline V gene, CDR1 is MNHEY and CDR2 is SVGAGI. Trimming removed 6 bases from V and 6 bases from J, with 13 bases in between. The CDR3 sequence is 13 residues long. The CDR3 coding sequence is TGTGCCAGCAGCAGCAAAGGGACTGATACGCAGTATTTT. This codes for CASSSKGTDTQYF.

This chain uses TRBV7-2 with TRBJ2-1; D might be TRBD2 (6 bases). CDR1 is SGHTA, CDR2 FQGNSA, per germline. Trimming stripped 2 bases from V and 9 bases from J, with 11 bases between. The CDR3 loop spans 13 amino acids. CDR3 coding DNA: TGTGCCAGCAGCTTACAGGGAGGAAGTGAGCAGTTCTTC. It yields the protein CASSLQGGSEQFF.

The chain combines TRBV28 with TRBJ2-7; 10 bases map to TRBD1. With 6 bases clipped from V and 6 bases from J, the junction kept 5 bases outside the gene matches. The CDR3 length is 13 residues. Germline V gene sequence: CDR1 MDHEN, CDR2 SYDVKM. This CDR3 is CASRSGQGSEQYF. The CDR3 DNA follows: TGTGCCAGCAGATCGGGACAGGGGAGCGAGCAGTACTTC. The full variable domain, rest sourced from reference TRBV28 and TRBJ2-7, is DVKVTQSSRYLVKRTGEKVFLECVQDMDHENMFWYRQDPGLGLRLIYFSYDVKMKEKGDIPEGYSVSREKKERFSLILESASTNQTSMYLCASRSGQGSEQYFGPGTRLTVT.

The chain recombines TRBV3-1 (or the pseudogene TRBV3-2) with TRBJ2-1; the D gene is possibly TRBD1 (7 bases). CDR3 length: 14 residues. Trimming cost V 1 base and J 8 bases, with 12 bases left between them. Germline CDR1 is LGHDT and CDR2 is YNNKEL (reference sequence). CDR3 bases: TGTGCCAGCAGCCAAGGCCAGGGGGGCGATGAGCAGTTCTTC. Protein: CASSQGQGGDEQFF.

The chain links TRBV5-6 to TRBJ1-1, with 7 positions matching TRBD1. This CDR3 spans 13 amino acids. From germline, CDR1 is SGHDT and CDR2 YYEEEE. Germline trimming cut 4 bases from V and 10 bases from J; bases unmatched to any gene: 10. CDR3 bases: TGTGCCAGCAGCCCGCAAGACAGGGAGCCAGCTTTCTTT. Residues: CASSPQDREPAFF.

V and J are TRBV27 and TRBJ2-7, with 8 bases aligning to TRBD2. The CDR3 consists of 15 residues. Germline loops: CDR1 MNHEY, CDR2 SMNVEV (reference sequence). V trimming: 0 bases; J trimming: 1 base; junction bases outside the gene matches: 2. CDR3 in amino acids: CASSLSGRGSYEQYF. Written as DNA, the CDR3 is TGTGCCAGCAGTTTATCCGGGAGGGGGTCCTACGAGCAGTACTTC.

This rearrangement joins TRBV5-4 to TRBJ2-5, with TRBD1 as a possible D gene (5 bases). The CDR3 is 13 amino acids. V gave up 0 bases and J gave up 6 bases, with 9 bases separating them. In germline, CDR1 is SGHNT, CDR2 YYREEE (reference sequence). CDR3: CASSLAGIKTQYF. The CDR3 DNA sequence: TGTGCCAGCAGCTTGGCAGGGATAAAGACCCAGTACTTC.

This clone was observed a handful of times. The rearrangement uses TRBV19 and TRBJ2-7; D gene uncertain. V shed 3 bases and J shed 3 bases, with 12 bases lying between them. The CDR3 length is 14 residues. Germline-derived CDR1 and CDR2 are LNHDA and SQIVND (reference sequence). The CDR3 bases are TGTGCCAGTAGTATCGCACCGCGATTCTACGAGCAGTACTTC. Amino acids: CASSIAPRFYEQYF. The variable domain in full, completed from reference TRBV19 and TRBJ2-7, reads DGGITQSPKYLFRKEGQNVTLSCEQNLNHDAMYWYRQDPGQGLRLIYYSQIVNDFQKGDIAEGYSVSREKKESFPLTVTSAQKNPTAFYLCASSIAPRFYEQYFGPGTRLTVT.

The chain couples TRBV28 to TRBJ1-1, with TRBD1 as a possible D gene (5 bases). Trimming removed 5 bases at V and 1 base at J, with 8 bases between. The CDR3 extends over 13 amino acids. Germline CDR1 MDHEN, CDR2 SYDVKM. CDR3 sequence (DNA): TGTGCCAGCAGTACGGGGGAGAACACTGAAGCTTTCTTT. Its protein product is CASSTGENTEAFF.